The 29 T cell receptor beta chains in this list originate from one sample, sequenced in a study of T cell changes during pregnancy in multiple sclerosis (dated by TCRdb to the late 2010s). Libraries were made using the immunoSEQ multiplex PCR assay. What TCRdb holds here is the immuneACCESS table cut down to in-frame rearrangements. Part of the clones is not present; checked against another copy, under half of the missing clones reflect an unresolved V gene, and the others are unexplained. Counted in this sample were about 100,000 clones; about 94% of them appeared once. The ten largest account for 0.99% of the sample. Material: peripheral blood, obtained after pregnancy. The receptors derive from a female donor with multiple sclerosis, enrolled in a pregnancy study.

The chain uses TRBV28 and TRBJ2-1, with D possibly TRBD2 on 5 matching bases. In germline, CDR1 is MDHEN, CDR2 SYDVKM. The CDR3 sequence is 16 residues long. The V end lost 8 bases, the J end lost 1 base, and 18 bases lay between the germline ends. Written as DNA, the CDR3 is TGTGCCAGCGTACCTGGAGGAATAGGTTCCTACAATGAGCAGTTCTTC. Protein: CASVPGGIGSYNEQFF.

CDR3 in DNA: TGTGCCAGCAGCGGGACGACAGGGATGAACACTGAAGCTTTCTTT. Protein product: CASSGTTGMNTEAFF. The chain employs TRBV7-9 and TRBJ1-1; TRBD1 aligns across 7 bases. Germline CDR1 and CDR2: SEHNR and FQNEAQ (reference sequence). There are 15 residues in the CDR3. V dropped 5 bases and J dropped 0; count of bases not matched to a gene: 6.

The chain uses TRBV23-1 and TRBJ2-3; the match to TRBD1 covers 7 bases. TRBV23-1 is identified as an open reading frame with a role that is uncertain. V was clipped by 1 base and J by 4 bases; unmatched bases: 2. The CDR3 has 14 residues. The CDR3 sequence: CASSQYGTADTQYF. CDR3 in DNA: TGCGCCAGCAGTCAATACGGGACAGCAGATACGCAGTATTTT.

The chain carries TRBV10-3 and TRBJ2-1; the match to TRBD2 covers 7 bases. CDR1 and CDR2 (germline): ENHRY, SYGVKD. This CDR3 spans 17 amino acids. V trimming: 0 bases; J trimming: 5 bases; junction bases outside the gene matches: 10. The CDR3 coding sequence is TGTGCCATCAGTGAGTCCGAGCGGGAAAGGGACCACAATGAGCAGTTCTTC. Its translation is CAISESERERDHNEQFF.

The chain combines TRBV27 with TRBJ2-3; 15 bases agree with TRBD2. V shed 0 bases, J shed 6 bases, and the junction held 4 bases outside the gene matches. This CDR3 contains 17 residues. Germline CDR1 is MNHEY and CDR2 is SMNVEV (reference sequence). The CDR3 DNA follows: TGTGCCAGCAGTTTATCGTACGGACTAGCGGGAGGGGATACGCAGTATTTT. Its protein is CASSLSYGLAGGDTQYF.

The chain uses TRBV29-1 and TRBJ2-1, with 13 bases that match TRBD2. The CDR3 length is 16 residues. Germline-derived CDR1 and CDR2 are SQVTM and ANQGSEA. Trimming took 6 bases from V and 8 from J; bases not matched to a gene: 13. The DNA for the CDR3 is TGCAGCGTAGGACTAGCGGGAGTCTCCGGGGTCGATGAGCAGTTCTTC. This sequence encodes CSVGLAGVSGVDEQFF.

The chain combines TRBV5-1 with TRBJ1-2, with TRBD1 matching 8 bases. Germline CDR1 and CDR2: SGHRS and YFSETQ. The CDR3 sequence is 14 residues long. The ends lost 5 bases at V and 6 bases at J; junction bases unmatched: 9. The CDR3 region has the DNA TGCGCCAGCAGGTTAACCGGGACAGGCCATGGCTACACCTTC. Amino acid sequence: CASRLTGTGHGYTF.

The CDR3 loop reads CASGPKTRKTGELFF. CDR3 DNA sequence: TGTGCCAGCGGACCCAAAACTAGGAAAACCGGGGAGCTGTTTTTT. The gene calls are TRBV6-1 and TRBJ2-2, with D possibly matching TRBD2 (5 bases). This CDR3 comprises 15 residues. CDR1 and CDR2 (germline): MNHNS, SASEGT. V lost 8 bases to trimming and J lost 5 bases, with 18 bases between them.

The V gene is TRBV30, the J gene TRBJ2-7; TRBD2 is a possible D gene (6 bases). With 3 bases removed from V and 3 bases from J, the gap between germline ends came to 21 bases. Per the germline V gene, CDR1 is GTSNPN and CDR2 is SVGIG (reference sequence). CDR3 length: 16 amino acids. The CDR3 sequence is CAWRPRPGLKIYEQYF. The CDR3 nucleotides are TGTGCCTGGAGACCTCGGCCGGGACTGAAAATCTACGAGCAGTACTTC.

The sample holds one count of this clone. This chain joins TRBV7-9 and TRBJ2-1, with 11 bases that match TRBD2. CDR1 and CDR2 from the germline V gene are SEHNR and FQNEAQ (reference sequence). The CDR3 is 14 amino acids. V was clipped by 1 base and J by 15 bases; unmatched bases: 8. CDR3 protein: CASSLETSGMFWFF. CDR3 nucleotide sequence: TGTGCCAGCAGCTTAGAGACTAGCGGGATGTTTTGGTTCTTC.

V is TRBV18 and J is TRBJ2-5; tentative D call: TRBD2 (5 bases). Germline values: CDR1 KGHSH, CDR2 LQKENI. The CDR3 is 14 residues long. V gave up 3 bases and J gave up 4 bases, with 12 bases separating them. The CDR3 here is CASSPSLAGETQYF. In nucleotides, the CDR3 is TGTGCCAGCTCACCCTCTCTAGCAGGAGAGACCCAGTACTTC.

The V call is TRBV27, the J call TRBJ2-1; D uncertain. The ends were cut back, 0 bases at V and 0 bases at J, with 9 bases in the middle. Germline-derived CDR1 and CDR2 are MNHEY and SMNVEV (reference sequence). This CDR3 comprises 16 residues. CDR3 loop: CASSLSIGSSYNEQFF. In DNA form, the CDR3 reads TGTGCCAGCAGTTTATCGATCGGTTCCTCCTACAATGAGCAGTTCTTC.

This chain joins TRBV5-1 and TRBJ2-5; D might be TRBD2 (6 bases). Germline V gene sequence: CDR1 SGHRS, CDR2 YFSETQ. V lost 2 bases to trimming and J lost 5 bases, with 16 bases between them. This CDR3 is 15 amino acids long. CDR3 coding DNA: TGCGCCAGCAGCTTAGAGGGACTTCCAGGCGAGACCCAGTACTTC. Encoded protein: CASSLEGLPGETQYF.

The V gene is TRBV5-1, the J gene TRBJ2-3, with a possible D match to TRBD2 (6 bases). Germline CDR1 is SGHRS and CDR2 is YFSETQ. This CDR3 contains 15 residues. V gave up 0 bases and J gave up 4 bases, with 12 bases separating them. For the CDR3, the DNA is TGCGCCAGCAGCTTGGTGCTAGCGTCCTCAGATACGCAGTATTTT. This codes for CASSLVLASSDTQYF.

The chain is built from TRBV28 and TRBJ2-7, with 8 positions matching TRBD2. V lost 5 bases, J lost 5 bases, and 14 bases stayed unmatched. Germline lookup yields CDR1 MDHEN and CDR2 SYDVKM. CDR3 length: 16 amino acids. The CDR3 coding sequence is TGTGCCAGCAGTCTAGAAAGTAGCGGGATAGGGCACGAGCAGTACTTC. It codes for CASSLESSGIGHEQYF.

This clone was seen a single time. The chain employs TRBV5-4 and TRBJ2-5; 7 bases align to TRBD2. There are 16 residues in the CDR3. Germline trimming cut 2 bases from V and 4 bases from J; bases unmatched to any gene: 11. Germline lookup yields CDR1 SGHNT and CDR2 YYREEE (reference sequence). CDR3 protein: CASSFGRRGGPETQYF. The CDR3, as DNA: TGTGCCAGCAGCTTTGGCCGGCGGGGAGGGCCAGAGACCCAGTACTTC.

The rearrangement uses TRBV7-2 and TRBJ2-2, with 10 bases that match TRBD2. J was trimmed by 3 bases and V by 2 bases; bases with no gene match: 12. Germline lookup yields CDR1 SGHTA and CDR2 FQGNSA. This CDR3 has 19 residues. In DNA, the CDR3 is TGTGCCAGCAGCTTACTAGCGGGAGTTGTCTTAGCGGACACCGGGGAGCTGTTTTTT. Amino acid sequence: CASSLLAGVVLADTGELFF.

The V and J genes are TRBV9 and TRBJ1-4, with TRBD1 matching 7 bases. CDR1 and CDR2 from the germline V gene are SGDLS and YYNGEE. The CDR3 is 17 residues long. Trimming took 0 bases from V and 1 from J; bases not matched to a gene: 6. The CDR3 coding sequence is TGTGCCAGCAGCGTAGATCACAGGGGCTTAACTAATGAAAAACTGTTTTTT. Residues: CASSVDHRGLTNEKLFF.

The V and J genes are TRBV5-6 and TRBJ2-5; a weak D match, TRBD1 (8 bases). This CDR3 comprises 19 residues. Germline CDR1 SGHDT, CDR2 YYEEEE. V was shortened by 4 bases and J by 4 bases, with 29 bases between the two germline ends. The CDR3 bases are TGTGCCAGCAGCCCCCCGGCCAGGGGGCGCGGCGGGAGAAGAGAGACCCAGTACTTC. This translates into CASSPPARGRGGRRETQYF.

The CDR3 region is CASSWGLAYNEQFF. The CDR3 DNA reads as TGTGCCAGCAGCTGGGGACTAGCTTACAATGAGCAGTTCTTC. The rearrangement links TRBV7-2 to TRBJ2-1; 9 bases fit TRBD2. The CDR3 length is 14 residues. V dropped 4 bases and J dropped 4; count of bases not matched to a gene: 2. Per germline, CDR1 SGHTA and CDR2 FQGNSA.

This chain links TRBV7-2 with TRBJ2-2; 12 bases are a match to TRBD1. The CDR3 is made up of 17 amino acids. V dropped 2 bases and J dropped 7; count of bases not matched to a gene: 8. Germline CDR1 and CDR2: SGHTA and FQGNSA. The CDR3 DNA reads TGTGCCAGCAGCTTATTGGGACAGGGGGCCCGTAGCGGGGAGCTGTTTTTT. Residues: CASSLLGQGARSGELFF.

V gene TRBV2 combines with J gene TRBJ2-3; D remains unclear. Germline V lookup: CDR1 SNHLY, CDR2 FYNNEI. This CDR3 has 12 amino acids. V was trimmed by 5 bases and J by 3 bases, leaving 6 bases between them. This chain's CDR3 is CASSRRTDTQYF. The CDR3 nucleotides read TGTGCCAGCAGTAGGAGAACAGATACGCAGTATTTT.

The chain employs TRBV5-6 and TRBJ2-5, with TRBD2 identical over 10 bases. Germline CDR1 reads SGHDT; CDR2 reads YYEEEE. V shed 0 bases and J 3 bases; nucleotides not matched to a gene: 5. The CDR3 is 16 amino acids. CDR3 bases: TGTGCCAGCAGCTTGGAACTAGCGGGACCTAAAGAGACCCAGTACTTC. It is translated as CASSLELAGPKETQYF.

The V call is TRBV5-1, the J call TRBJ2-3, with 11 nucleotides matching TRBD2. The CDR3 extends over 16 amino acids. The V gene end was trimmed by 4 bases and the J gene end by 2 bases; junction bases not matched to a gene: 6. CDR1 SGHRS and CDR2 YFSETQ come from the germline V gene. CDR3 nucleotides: TGCGCCAGCAGCCAGGGACTAGCGGCACTCACAGATACGCAGTATTTT. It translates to CASSQGLAALTDTQYF.

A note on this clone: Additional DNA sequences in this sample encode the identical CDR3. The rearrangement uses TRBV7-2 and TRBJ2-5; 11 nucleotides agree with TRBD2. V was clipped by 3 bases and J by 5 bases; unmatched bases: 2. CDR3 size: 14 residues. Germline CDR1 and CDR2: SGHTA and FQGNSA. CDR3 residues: CASSFSGRGETQYF. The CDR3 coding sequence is TGTGCCAGCAGCTTTAGCGGGAGGGGGGAGACCCAGTACTTC.

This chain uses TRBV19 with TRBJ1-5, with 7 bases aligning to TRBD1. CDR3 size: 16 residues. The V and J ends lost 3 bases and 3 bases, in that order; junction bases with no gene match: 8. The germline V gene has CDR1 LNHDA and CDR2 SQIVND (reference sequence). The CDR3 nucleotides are TGTGCCAGTAGTATCCTATTGGACAGGAACAATCAGCCCCAGCATTTT. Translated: CASSILLDRNNQPQHF.

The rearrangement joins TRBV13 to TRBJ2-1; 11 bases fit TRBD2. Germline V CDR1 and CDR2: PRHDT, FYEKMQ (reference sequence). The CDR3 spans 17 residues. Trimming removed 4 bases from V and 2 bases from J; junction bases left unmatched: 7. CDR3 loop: CASSSRTSGSPYNEQFF. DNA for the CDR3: TGTGCCAGCAGCTCCCGGACTAGCGGGTCCCCCTACAATGAGCAGTTCTTC.

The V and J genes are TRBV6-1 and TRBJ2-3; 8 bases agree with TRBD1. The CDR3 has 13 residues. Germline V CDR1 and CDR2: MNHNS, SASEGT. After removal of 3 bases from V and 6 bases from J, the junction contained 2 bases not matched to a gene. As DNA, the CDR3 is TGTGCCAGCAGTGAGGACAGGGTGGATACGCAGTATTTT. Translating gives CASSEDRVDTQYF.

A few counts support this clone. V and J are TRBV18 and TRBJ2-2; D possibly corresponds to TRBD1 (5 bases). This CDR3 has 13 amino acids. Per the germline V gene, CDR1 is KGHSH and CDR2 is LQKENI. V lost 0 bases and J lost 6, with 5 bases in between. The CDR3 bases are TGTGCCAGCTCACCACCGGGGCCCGGGGAGCTGTTTTTT. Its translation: CASSPPGPGELFF.